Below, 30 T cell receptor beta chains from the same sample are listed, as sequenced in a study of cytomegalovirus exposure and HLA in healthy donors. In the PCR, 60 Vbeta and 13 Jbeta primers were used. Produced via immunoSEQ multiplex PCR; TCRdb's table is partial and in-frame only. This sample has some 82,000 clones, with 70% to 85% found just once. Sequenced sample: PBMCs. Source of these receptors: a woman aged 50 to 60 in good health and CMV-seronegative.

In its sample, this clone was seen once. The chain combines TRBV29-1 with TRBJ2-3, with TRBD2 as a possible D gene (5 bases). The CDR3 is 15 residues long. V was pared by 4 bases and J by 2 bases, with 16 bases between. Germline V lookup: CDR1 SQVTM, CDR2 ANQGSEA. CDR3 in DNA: TGCAGCGTTGGGTTGAGAGGGTGGGACACAGATACGCAGTATTTT. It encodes CSVGLRGWDTDTQYF.

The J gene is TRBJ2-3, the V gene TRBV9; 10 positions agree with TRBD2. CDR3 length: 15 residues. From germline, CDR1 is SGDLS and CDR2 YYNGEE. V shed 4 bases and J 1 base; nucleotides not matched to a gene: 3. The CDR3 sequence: CASSLGTSGTDTQYF. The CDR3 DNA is TGTGCCAGCAGCTTAGGGACTAGCGGCACAGATACGCAGTATTTT. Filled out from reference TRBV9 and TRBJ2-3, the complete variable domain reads DSGVTQTPKHLITATGQRVTLRCSPRSGDLSVYWYQQSLDQGLQFLIQYYNGEERAKGNILERFSAQQFPDLHSELNLSSLELGDSALYFCASSLGTSGTDTQYFGPGTRLTVL.

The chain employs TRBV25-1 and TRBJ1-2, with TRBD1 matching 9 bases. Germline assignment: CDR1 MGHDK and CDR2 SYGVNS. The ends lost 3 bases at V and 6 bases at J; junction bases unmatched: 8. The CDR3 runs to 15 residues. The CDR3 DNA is TGTGCCAGCAGTGATTGGGACAGGGCCGAGGATGGCTACACCTTC. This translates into CASSDWDRAEDGYTF.

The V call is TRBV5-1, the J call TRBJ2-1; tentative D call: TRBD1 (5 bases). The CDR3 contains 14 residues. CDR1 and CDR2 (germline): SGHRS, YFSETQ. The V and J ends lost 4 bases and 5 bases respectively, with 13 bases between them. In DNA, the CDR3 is TGCGCCAGCAGCCAGGACACCTTTGACAATGAGCAGTTCTTC. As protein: CASSQDTFDNEQFF.

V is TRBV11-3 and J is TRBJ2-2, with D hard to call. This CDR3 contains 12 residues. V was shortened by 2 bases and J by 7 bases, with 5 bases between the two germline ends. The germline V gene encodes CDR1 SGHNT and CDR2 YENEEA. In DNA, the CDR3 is TGTGCCAGCAGCTTAAGAGTCGGGGAGCTGTTTTTT. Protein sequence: CASSLRVGELFF.

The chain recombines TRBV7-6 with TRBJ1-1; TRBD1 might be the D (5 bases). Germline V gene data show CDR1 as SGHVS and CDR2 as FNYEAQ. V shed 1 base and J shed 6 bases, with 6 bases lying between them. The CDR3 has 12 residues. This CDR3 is CASSLGGAEAFF. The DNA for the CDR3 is TGTGCCAGCAGCTTAGGGGGGGCTGAAGCTTTCTTT.

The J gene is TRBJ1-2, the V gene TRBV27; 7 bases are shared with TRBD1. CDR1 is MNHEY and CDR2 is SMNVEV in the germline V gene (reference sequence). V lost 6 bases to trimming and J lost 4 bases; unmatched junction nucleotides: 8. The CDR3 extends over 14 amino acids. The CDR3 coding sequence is TGTGCCAGCAGCCGAGGAACAGGGGCCTATGGCTACACCTTC. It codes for CASSRGTGAYGYTF.

The CDR3 DNA reads TGTGCCAGCAGCGGCTCTTTTAATACGCAGTATTTT. Amino acid sequence: CASSGSFNTQYF. The gene calls are TRBV7-2 and TRBJ2-3; no clear D gene. CDR1 and CDR2 from the germline V gene are SGHTA and FQGNSA. The CDR3 is 12 residues long. V was trimmed by 5 bases and J by 7 bases, leaving 10 bases between them.

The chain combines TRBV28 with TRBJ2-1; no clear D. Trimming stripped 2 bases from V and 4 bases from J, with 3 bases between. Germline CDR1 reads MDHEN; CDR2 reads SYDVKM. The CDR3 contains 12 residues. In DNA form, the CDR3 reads TGTGCCAGCAGTTTAACTTACAATGAGCAGTTCTTC. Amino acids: CASSLTYNEQFF.

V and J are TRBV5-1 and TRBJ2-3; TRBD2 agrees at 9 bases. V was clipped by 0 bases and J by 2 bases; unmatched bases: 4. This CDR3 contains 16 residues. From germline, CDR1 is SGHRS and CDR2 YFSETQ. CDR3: CASSLEIAGDTDTQYF. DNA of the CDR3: TGCGCCAGCAGCTTGGAGATAGCGGGGGACACAGATACGCAGTATTTT.

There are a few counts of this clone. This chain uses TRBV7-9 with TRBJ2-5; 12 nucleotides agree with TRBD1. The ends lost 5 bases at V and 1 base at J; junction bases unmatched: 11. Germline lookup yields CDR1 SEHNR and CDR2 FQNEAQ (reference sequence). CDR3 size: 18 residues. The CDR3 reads CASSPPGQGARGQETQYF. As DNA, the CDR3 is TGTGCCAGCAGCCCTCCGGGACAGGGGGCGAGGGGCCAAGAGACCCAGTACTTC.

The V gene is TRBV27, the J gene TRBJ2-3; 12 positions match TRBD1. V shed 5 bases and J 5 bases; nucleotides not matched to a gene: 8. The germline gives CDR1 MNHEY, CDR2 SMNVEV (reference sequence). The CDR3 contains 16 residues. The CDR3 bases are TGTGCCAGCAGTGGTTTGGGGGACAGGGGGCTAGATACGCAGTATTTT. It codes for CASSGLGDRGLDTQYF.

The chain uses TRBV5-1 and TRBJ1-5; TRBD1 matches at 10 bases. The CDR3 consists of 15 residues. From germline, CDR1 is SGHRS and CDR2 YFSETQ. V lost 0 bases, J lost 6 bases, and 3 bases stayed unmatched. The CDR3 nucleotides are TGCGCCAGCAGCTTGGGGACAGGGGGAGGTCAGCCCCAGCATTTT. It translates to CASSLGTGGGQPQHF.

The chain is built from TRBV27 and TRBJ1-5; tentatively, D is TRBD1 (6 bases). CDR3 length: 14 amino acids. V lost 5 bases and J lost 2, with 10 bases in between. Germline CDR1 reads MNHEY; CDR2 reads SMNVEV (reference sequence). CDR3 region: CASSPYRGNQPQHF. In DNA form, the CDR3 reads TGTGCCAGCAGTCCCTACAGGGGCAATCAGCCCCAGCATTTT.

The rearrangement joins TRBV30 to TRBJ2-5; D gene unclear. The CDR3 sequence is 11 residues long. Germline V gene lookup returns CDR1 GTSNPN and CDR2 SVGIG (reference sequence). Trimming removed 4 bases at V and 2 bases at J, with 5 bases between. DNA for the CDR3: TGTGCCTGGAAGAGACAAGAGACCCAGTACTTC. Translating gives CAWKRQETQYF.

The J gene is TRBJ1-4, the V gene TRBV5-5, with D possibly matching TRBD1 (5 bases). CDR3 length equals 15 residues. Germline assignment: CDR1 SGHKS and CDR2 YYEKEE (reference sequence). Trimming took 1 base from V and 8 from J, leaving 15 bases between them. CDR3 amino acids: CASSLNSQGNEKLFF. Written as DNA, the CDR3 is TGTGCCAGCAGCTTGAATTCGCAGGGTAACGAAAAACTGTTTTTT.

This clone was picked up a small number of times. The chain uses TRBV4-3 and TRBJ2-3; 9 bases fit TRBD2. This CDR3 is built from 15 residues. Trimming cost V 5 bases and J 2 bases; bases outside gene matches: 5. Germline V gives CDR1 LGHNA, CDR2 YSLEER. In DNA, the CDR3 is TGCGCCAGCAGCACCATAGCGGGGGCCACAGATACGCAGTATTTT. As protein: CASSTIAGATDTQYF.

CDR3 DNA: TGCGCCAGCAGCTGGAGCCTCGGGGGAAACACCGGGGAGCTGTTTTTT. Its protein product is CASSWSLGGNTGELFF. V usage is TRBV5-1 and J usage is TRBJ2-2; D is possibly TRBD2 (6 bases). The germline V gene has CDR1 SGHRS and CDR2 YFSETQ. This CDR3 contains 16 residues. The ends were cut back, 3 bases at V and 2 bases at J, with 14 bases in the middle.

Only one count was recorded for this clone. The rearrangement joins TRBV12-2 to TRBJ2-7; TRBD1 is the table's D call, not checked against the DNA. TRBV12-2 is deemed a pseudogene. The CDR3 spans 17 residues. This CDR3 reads CASRLGVGSAGTYEQYF. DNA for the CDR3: TGTGCAAGTCGCTTAGGGGTCGGTTCGGCAGGGACCTACGAGCAGTACTTC.

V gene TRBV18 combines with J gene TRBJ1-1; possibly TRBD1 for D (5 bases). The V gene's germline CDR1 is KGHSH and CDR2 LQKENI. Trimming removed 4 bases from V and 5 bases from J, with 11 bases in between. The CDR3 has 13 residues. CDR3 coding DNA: TGTGCCAGCTCACAGGGGCGCGATACTGAAGCTTTCTTT. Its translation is CASSQGRDTEAFF.

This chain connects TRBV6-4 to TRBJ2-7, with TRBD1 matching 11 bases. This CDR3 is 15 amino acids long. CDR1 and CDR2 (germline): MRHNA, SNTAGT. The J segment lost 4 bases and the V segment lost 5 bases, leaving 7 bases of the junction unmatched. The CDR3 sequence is CASSSWDRGRYEQYV. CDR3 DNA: TGTGCCAGCAGTTCCTGGGACAGGGGGAGGTACGAGCAGTACGTC.

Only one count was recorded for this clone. The CDR3 reads CATSRDGTGGEKLFF. DNA for the CDR3: TGTGCCACCAGCAGAGACGGGACAGGGGGGGAAAAACTGTTTTTT. The chain employs TRBV15 and TRBJ1-4; the match to TRBD1 covers 11 bases. Losses at the gene ends were 0 bases for V and 8 bases for J; bases not matched to a gene: 2. CDR3 length equals 15 residues. Germline-derived CDR1 and CDR2 are LNHNV and YYDKDF (reference sequence).

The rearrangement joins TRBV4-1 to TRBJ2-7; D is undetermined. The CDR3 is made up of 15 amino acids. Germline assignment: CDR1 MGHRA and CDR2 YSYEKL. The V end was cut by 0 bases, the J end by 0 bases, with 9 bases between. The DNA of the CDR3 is TGCGCCAGCAGCCAAGATCATCAGGACTCCTACGAGCAGTACGTC. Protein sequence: CASSQDHQDSYEQYV.

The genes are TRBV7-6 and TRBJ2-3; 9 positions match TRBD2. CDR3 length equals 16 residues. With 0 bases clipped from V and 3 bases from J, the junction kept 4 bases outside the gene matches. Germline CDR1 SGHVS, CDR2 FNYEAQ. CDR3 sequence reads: CASSLAVAGVTDTQYF. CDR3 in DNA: TGTGCCAGCAGCTTAGCGGTAGCGGGAGTTACAGATACGCAGTATTTT.

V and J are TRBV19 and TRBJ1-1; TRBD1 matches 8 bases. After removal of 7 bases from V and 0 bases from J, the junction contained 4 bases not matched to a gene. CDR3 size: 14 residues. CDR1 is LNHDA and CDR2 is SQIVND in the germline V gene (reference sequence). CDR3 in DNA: TGTGCCAGTAAGAGACAGGGGATGAACACTGAAGCTTTCTTT. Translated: CASKRQGMNTEAFF.

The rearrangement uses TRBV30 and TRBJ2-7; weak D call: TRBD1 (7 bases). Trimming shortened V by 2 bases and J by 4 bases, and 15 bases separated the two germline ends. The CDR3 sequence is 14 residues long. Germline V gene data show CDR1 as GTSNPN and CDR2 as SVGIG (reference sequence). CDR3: CAWSKGGQNYEQYV. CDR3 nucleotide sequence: TGTGCCTGGAGTAAGGGGGGACAGAATTACGAGCAGTACGTC.

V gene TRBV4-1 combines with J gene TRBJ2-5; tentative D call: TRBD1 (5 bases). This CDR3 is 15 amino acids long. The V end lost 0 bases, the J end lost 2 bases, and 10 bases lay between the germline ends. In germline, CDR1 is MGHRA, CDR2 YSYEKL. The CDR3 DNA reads TGCGCCAGCAGCCAAGATGACAGAGTACAAGAGACCCAGTACTTC. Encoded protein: CASSQDDRVQETQYF.

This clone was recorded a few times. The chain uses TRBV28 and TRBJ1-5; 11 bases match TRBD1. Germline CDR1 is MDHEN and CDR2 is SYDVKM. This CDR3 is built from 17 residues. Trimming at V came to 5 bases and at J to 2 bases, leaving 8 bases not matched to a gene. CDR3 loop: CASSTGQGAVGNQPQHF. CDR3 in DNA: TGTGCCAGCAGTACAGGACAGGGGGCGGTTGGCAATCAGCCCCAGCATTTT. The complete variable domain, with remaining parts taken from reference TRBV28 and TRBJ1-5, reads DVKVTQSSRYLVKRTGEKVFLECVQDMDHENMFWYRQDPGLGLRLIYFSYDVKMKEKGDIPEGYSVSREKKERFSLILESASTNQTSMYLCASSTGQGAVGNQPQHFGDGTRLSIL.

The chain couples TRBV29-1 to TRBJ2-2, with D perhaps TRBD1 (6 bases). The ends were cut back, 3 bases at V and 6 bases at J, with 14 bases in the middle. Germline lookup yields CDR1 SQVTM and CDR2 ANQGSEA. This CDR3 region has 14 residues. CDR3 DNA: TGCAGCGTTGAGGGCAGGGGAGACGCCGGGGAGCTGTTTTTT. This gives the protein CSVEGRGDAGELFF.

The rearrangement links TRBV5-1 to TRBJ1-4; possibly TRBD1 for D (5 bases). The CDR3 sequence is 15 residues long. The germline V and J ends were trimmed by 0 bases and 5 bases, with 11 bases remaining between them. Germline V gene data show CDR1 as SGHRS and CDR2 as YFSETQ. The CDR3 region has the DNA TGCGCCAGCAGCTTGGAGGGCAGGGAAAATGAAAAACTGTTTTTT. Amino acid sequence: CASSLEGRENEKLFF.